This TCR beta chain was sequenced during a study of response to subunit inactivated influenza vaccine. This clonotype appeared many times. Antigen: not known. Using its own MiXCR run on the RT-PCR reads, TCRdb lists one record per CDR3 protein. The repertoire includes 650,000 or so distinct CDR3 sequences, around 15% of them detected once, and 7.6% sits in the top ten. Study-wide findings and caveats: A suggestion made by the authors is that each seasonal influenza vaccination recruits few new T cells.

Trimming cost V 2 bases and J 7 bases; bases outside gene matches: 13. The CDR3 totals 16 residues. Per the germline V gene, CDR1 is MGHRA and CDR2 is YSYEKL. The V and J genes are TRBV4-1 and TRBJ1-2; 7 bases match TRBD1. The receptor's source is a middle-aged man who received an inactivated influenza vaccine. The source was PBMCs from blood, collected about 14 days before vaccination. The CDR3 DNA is TGCGCCAGCAGCCAAACCGAAGGGGGCGGAATAGTTGGCTACACCTTC. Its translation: CASSQTEGGGIVGYTF.